This TCR beta chain stems from a study of regulatory T cells in long-lasting Graves disease. CDR1 and CDR2 from the germline V gene are SGHTA and FQGNSA. This CDR3 comprises 14 residues. The germline V and J ends were trimmed by 2 bases and 6 bases, with 8 bases remaining between them. General study points: Persistent patients shared fewer than 3,500 public clonotypes among themselves. Newly diagnosed patients shared fewer, at nearly 1,000.

Time point noted: persistent/refractory GD, antithyroid drugs over 5 years with positive TRAb. PBMC RNA was the source of the TCR library. Comment on this clonotype: What it binds is unknown.

Library construction for TCR beta used iRepertoire HTBI primers and Arm-PCR of CDR3 regions. TCRdb re-analysed the multiplex PCR reads in MiXCR, keeping a single row per CDR3 protein. Among 400,000 to 450,000 distinct CDR3 sequences listed, around 24% were seen once. The chain has TRBV7-2 and TRBJ1-6, with D unclear. Source: peripheral blood mononuclear cells (PBMCs), taken when the disease was refractory, from a patient treated with antithyroid drugs. The origin of this receptor is a female donor with Graves disease. Written as DNA, the CDR3 is TGTGCCAGCAGCTTATTACACCTTAATTCACCCCTCCACTTT. The encoded protein is CASSLLHLNSPLHF.